Listed below are T cell receptor beta chains from one sample, sequenced in a study of blood T cell repertoires in COVID-19. Clones were sequenced by immunoSEQ multiplex PCR, and TCRdb holds only the in-frame ones, with some missing. The data hold 55,000 to 65,000 clones, with 70% to 85% observed a single time. Sample: peripheral blood. Receptor source: a man in his 60s with acute or convalescent COVID-19. The CDR3 runs from the conserved cysteine through the conserved F or W. Fields, in order: V gene, clone size, J gene, D gene, CDR3 protein, CDR3 DNA. D genes are given only for firm matches. Some rows have no size entry. The others give once, few or many, or a class for an expanded clone.

v_call: TRBV27; clone_size: -; j_call: TRBJ1-1; d_call: -; cdr3_aa: CASSQGRGNTEAFF; cdr3_nt: TGTGCCAGCTCCCAGGGTCGAGGGAACACTGAAGCTTTCTTT
v_call: TRBV9; clone_size: -; j_call: TRBJ2-3; d_call: TRBD2; cdr3_aa: CASSVGAQRGASTDTQYF; cdr3_nt: TGTGCCAGCAGCGTAGGGGCCCAGCGGGGGGCTAGCACAGATACGCAGTATTTT
v_call: TRBV30; clone_size: -; j_call: TRBJ1-4; d_call: -; cdr3_aa: CAWSGHRATNEKLFF; cdr3_nt: TGTGCCTGGAGCGGACATCGCGCAACTAATGAAAAACTGTTTTTT
v_call: TRBV27; clone_size: once; j_call: TRBJ2-2; d_call: TRBD1; cdr3_aa: CASSATGTGAGELFF; cdr3_nt: TGTGCCAGCAGCGCTACCGGGACAGGGGCCGGGGAGCTGTTTTTT
v_call: TRBV18; clone_size: -; j_call: TRBJ2-3; d_call: -; cdr3_aa: CASSPGHFTDTQYF; cdr3_nt: TGTGCCAGCTCACCGGGACACTTCACAGATACGCAGTATTTT
v_call: TRBV21-1; clone_size: -; j_call: TRBJ2-7; d_call: -; cdr3_aa: CASSPHRAPHEQYF; cdr3_nt: TGTGCCAGCAGCCCCCACAGGGCTCCCCACGAGCAGTACTTC
v_call: TRBV24-1; clone_size: -; j_call: TRBJ2-7; d_call: -; cdr3_aa: CATSDRVSYEQYF; cdr3_nt: TGTGCCACCAGTGATCGAGTATCCTACGAGCAGTACTTC
v_call: TRBV7-2; clone_size: -; j_call: TRBJ1-5; d_call: -; cdr3_aa: CASSFGLGSNQPQHF; cdr3_nt: TGTGCCAGCAGCTTCGGACTGGGTAGCAATCAGCCCCAGCATTTT
v_call: TRBV24-1; clone_size: -; j_call: TRBJ2-2; d_call: TRBD2; cdr3_aa: CATSTGGKGELFF; cdr3_nt: TGTGCCACCAGTACGGGGGGGAAGGGGGAGCTGTTTTTT
v_call: TRBV2; clone_size: -; j_call: TRBJ2-7; d_call: -; cdr3_aa: CASGQSYEQYF; cdr3_nt: TGTGCCAGCGGACAAAGTTACGAGCAGTACTTC
v_call: TRBV30; clone_size: -; j_call: TRBJ1-1; d_call: -; cdr3_aa: CAWSRPNTEAFF; cdr3_nt: TGTGCCTGGAGCAGGCCGAACACTGAAGCTTTCTTT
v_call: TRBV27; clone_size: -; j_call: TRBJ2-7; d_call: TRBD1; cdr3_aa: CASSGQGGYEQYF; cdr3_nt: TGTGCCAGCTCAGGACAGGGGGGCTACGAGCAGTACTTC
v_call: TRBV5-4; clone_size: -; j_call: TRBJ2-7; d_call: -; cdr3_aa: CASSFHGEVAYEQYF; cdr3_nt: TGTGCCAGCAGCTTCCACGGGGAGGTGGCGTACGAGCAGTACTTC
v_call: TRBV2; clone_size: -; j_call: TRBJ2-1; d_call: TRBD2; cdr3_aa: CASSLTRTSGGSYNEQFF; cdr3_nt: TGTGCCAGCAGTTTGACACGGACTAGCGGGGGGTCCTACAATGAGCAGTTCTTC
v_call: TRBV5-5; clone_size: -; j_call: TRBJ2-1; d_call: TRBD1; cdr3_aa: CASSRRQGSYNEQFF; cdr3_nt: TGTGCCAGCAGCCGTCGACAGGGGTCCTACAATGAGCAGTTCTTC
v_call: TRBV18; clone_size: -; j_call: TRBJ1-3; d_call: -; cdr3_aa: CASSPFGRGSGNTIYF; cdr3_nt: TGTGCCAGCTCACCGTTTGGCAGGGGCTCTGGAAACACCATATATTTT
v_call: TRBV7-8; clone_size: -; j_call: TRBJ1-1; d_call: TRBD1; cdr3_aa: CASSTQGTGDSGAFF; cdr3_nt: TGTGCCAGCAGCACCCAGGGGACAGGGGATTCGGGAGCTTTCTTT
v_call: TRBV5-1; clone_size: few; j_call: TRBJ1-6; d_call: TRBD1; cdr3_aa: CASSLAGGVNSPLHF; cdr3_nt: TGCGCCAGCAGCTTGGCAGGGGGTGTTAATTCACCCCTCCACTTT
v_call: TRBV2; clone_size: -; j_call: TRBJ1-4; d_call: -; cdr3_aa: CASSEAPAELFF; cdr3_nt: TGTGCCAGCAGTGAAGCGCCTGCGGAACTGTTTTTT
v_call: TRBV7-2; clone_size: -; j_call: TRBJ1-2; d_call: -; cdr3_aa: CASSFDRTNGYTF; cdr3_nt: TGTGCCAGCAGCTTCGACAGGACCAATGGCTACACCTTC
v_call: TRBV6-1; clone_size: -; j_call: TRBJ2-7; d_call: -; cdr3_aa: CASSESISGYEQYF; cdr3_nt: TGTGCCAGCAGTGAATCGATTAGCGGCTACGAGCAGTACTTC
v_call: TRBV5-1; clone_size: -; j_call: TRBJ1-1; d_call: -; cdr3_aa: CASAATEMNTEAFF; cdr3_nt: TGCGCCAGCGCTGCCACCGAGATGAACACTGAAGCTTTCTTT
v_call: TRBV19; clone_size: -; j_call: TRBJ1-1; d_call: -; cdr3_aa: CASTPSRNTEAFF; cdr3_nt: TGTGCCAGTACCCCCTCGCGGAACACTGAAGCTTTCTTT
v_call: TRBV6-6; clone_size: few; j_call: TRBJ1-6; d_call: TRBD1; cdr3_aa: CASSSPGTGDSPLHF; cdr3_nt: TGTGCCAGCAGTTCTCCCGGGACAGGGGATTCACCCCTCCACTTT
v_call: TRBV5-6; clone_size: once; j_call: TRBJ1-1; d_call: -; cdr3_aa: CASSLAMGGTEAFF; cdr3_nt: TGTGCCAGCAGCTTGGCCATGGGGGGCACTGAAGCTTTCTTT
v_call: TRBV4-1; clone_size: -; j_call: TRBJ1-2; d_call: -; cdr3_aa: CASSSRPGGYTF; cdr3_nt: TGCGCCAGCAGCTCAAGACCCGGGGGCTACACCTTC
v_call: TRBV6-1; clone_size: -; j_call: TRBJ1-5; d_call: -; cdr3_aa: CASSEQSAGANQPQHF; cdr3_nt: TGTGCCAGCAGTGAACAATCCGCAGGGGCCAATCAGCCCCAGCATTTT
v_call: TRBV7-9; clone_size: -; j_call: TRBJ1-6; d_call: TRBD1; cdr3_aa: CASSPPGQGESPLHF; cdr3_nt: TGTGCCAGCAGTCCTCCGGGACAGGGGGAATCACCCCTCCACTTT
v_call: TRBV27; clone_size: -; j_call: TRBJ2-4; d_call: -; cdr3_aa: CASSHPGDALNIQYF; cdr3_nt: TGTGCCAGCAGCCACCCAGGGGATGCATTAAACATTCAGTACTTC
v_call: TRBV29-1; clone_size: -; j_call: TRBJ1-2; d_call: -; cdr3_aa: CSVEDDYGYTF; cdr3_nt: TGCAGCGTTGAAGACGACTATGGCTACACCTTC
v_call: TRBV28; clone_size: few; j_call: TRBJ1-4; d_call: -; cdr3_aa: CASSTIWQGNEKLFF; cdr3_nt: TGTGCCAGCAGTACTATATGGCAGGGGAATGAAAAACTGTTTTTT
v_call: TRBV5-4; clone_size: -; j_call: TRBJ2-1; d_call: -; cdr3_aa: CASSLGGAGNEQFF; cdr3_nt: TGTGCCAGCAGCTTAGGGGGCGCGGGGAATGAGCAGTTCTTC
v_call: TRBV6-6; clone_size: once; j_call: TRBJ2-2; d_call: TRBD2; cdr3_aa: CASSYAGGSNTGELFF; cdr3_nt: TGTGCCAGCAGTTACGCGGGGGGCTCCAACACCGGGGAGCTGTTTTTT
v_call: TRBV7-3; clone_size: -; j_call: TRBJ2-2; d_call: -; cdr3_aa: CASSLGGLTGELFF; cdr3_nt: TGTGCCAGCAGCTTAGGCGGGCTCACCGGGGAGCTGTTTTTT
v_call: TRBV2; clone_size: -; j_call: TRBJ1-6; d_call: TRBD1; cdr3_aa: CASSRDRSYNSPLHF; cdr3_nt: TGTGCCAGCAGTCGGGACAGGAGCTATAATTCACCCCTCCACTTT
v_call: TRBV6-5; clone_size: -; j_call: TRBJ2-3; d_call: -; cdr3_aa: CASSPRGTQYF; cdr3_nt: TGTGCCAGCAGCCCCCGGGGTACGCAGTATTTT
v_call: TRBV5-1; clone_size: -; j_call: TRBJ2-4; d_call: TRBD1; cdr3_aa: CASSKGQGDIQYF; cdr3_nt: TGCGCCAGCAGTAAGGGACAGGGGGACATTCAGTACTTC
v_call: TRBV2; clone_size: -; j_call: TRBJ2-2; d_call: -; cdr3_aa: CASRRDYNTGELFF; cdr3_nt: TGTGCCAGCAGACGTGACTACAACACCGGGGAGCTGTTTTTT
v_call: TRBV5-1; clone_size: -; j_call: TRBJ1-4; d_call: -; cdr3_aa: CASTRSPGGEKLFF; cdr3_nt: TGCGCCAGCACCCGTTCCCCTGGGGGGGAAAAACTGTTTTTT
v_call: TRBV27; clone_size: -; j_call: TRBJ1-6; d_call: TRBD1; cdr3_aa: CASSYLPTGENSPLHF; cdr3_nt: TGTGCCAGCAGTTACCTACCGACAGGGGAGAATTCACCCCTCCACTTT
v_call: TRBV29-1; clone_size: -; j_call: TRBJ1-1; d_call: TRBD1; cdr3_aa: CSATGGSHTEAFF; cdr3_nt: TGCAGCGCGACAGGGGGCTCTCACACTGAAGCTTTCTTT
v_call: TRBV30; clone_size: -; j_call: TRBJ1-2; d_call: -; cdr3_aa: CAWSVQGGYGYTF; cdr3_nt: TGTGCCTGGAGTGTCCAGGGCGGCTATGGCTACACCTTC
v_call: TRBV21-1; clone_size: -; j_call: TRBJ2-2; d_call: -; cdr3_aa: CASSGQIPPERNCGGETGELFF; cdr3_nt: TGTGCCAGCAGCGGACAAATCCCACCTGAGCGGAATTGCGGGGGTGAGACCGGGGAGCTGTTTTTT
v_call: TRBV6-6; clone_size: -; j_call: TRBJ1-1; d_call: TRBD1; cdr3_aa: CASSYDRGLTEAFF; cdr3_nt: TGTGCCAGCAGTTACGACAGGGGTCTCACTGAAGCTTTCTTT
v_call: TRBV6-4; clone_size: -; j_call: TRBJ1-1; d_call: TRBD1; cdr3_aa: CASRGQGSTEAFF; cdr3_nt: TGTGCCAGCAGGGGACAGGGGAGCACTGAAGCTTTCTTT
v_call: TRBV9; clone_size: -; j_call: TRBJ2-2; d_call: TRBD1; cdr3_aa: CASSPQGTGYTGELFF; cdr3_nt: TGTGCCAGCAGCCCTCAGGGGACAGGCTACACCGGGGAGCTGTTTTTT
v_call: TRBV9; clone_size: -; j_call: TRBJ1-2; d_call: -; cdr3_aa: CASSVVGGTGGYTF; cdr3_nt: TGTGCCAGCAGCGTAGTCGGAGGGACGGGTGGCTACACCTTC
v_call: TRBV30; clone_size: -; j_call: TRBJ2-2; d_call: -; cdr3_aa: CAWRATQHTGELFF; cdr3_nt: TGTGCCTGGAGGGCCACACAGCACACCGGGGAGCTGTTTTTT
v_call: TRBV18; clone_size: -; j_call: TRBJ2-5; d_call: -; cdr3_aa: CASSTGLALGTQYF; cdr3_nt: TGTGCCAGCTCTACCGGCCTAGCCTTAGGGACCCAGTACTTC
v_call: TRBV4-1; clone_size: -; j_call: TRBJ2-7; d_call: -; cdr3_aa: CASSRMFGSGGPRGYEQYF; cdr3_nt: TGCGCCAGCAGCCGAATGTTTGGGTCCGGCGGGCCCCGTGGGTACGAGCAGTACTTC
v_call: TRBV24-1; clone_size: -; j_call: TRBJ2-1; d_call: TRBD2; cdr3_aa: CATGGDGGNYNEQFF; cdr3_nt: TGTGCCACCGGGGGAGACGGGGGGAATTACAATGAGCAGTTCTTC
v_call: TRBV18; clone_size: -; j_call: TRBJ2-7; d_call: TRBD1; cdr3_aa: CASSPLGQGAGEQYF; cdr3_nt: TGTGCCAGCTCACCACTGGGACAGGGGGCGGGCGAGCAGTACTTC
v_call: TRBV7-3; clone_size: -; j_call: TRBJ2-5; d_call: -; cdr3_aa: CASSQHGSVQETQYF; cdr3_nt: TGTGCCAGCAGCCAACACGGTAGCGTACAAGAGACCCAGTACTTC
v_call: TRBV19; clone_size: -; j_call: TRBJ2-5; d_call: TRBD1; cdr3_aa: CASSPVRDRGQETQYF; cdr3_nt: TGTGCCAGTAGTCCCGTCCGGGACAGGGGTCAAGAGACCCAGTACTTC
v_call: TRBV10-2; clone_size: -; j_call: TRBJ2-1; d_call: -; cdr3_aa: CASSRLGDEQFF; cdr3_nt: TGCGCCAGCAGCCGACTAGGGGATGAGCAGTTCTTC
v_call: TRBV18; clone_size: -; j_call: TRBJ2-2; d_call: -; cdr3_aa: CASSPQAGYTGELFF; cdr3_nt: TGTGCCAGCTCACCACAGGCAGGGTACACCGGGGAGCTGTTTTTT
v_call: TRBV2; clone_size: -; j_call: TRBJ1-2; d_call: TRBD1; cdr3_aa: CASSEWGQGAGGYTF; cdr3_nt: TGTGCCAGCAGTGAATGGGGACAGGGGGCGGGTGGCTACACCTTC
v_call: TRBV5-1; clone_size: -; j_call: TRBJ2-2; d_call: -; cdr3_aa: CASSASGQGRGGELFF; cdr3_nt: TGCGCCAGCAGCGCTTCTGGTCAGGGCAGAGGCGGGGAGCTGTTTTTT
v_call: TRBV7-9; clone_size: -; j_call: TRBJ2-5; d_call: TRBD2; cdr3_aa: CASSAGTSGDQETQYF; cdr3_nt: TGTGCCAGCAGCGCCGGGACTAGCGGGGACCAAGAGACCCAGTACTTC